A single sample is the source of the 9 T cell receptor beta chains below, sequenced in a study of OX40 agonist ivuxolimab in advanced cancers. TCRdb keeps only in-frame clones here, not all; method: immunoSEQ multiplex PCR. The sample lists roughly 60,000 clones; 86% were seen once. Here the sequenced sample was CD4+ or CD8+ T cells sorted from blood, taken in a trial of the OX40 agonist ivuxolimab. The origin of the receptors is an adult with an advanced solid tumor such as melanoma, head and neck, liver or kidney cancer.

This clone was seen a single time. The chain joins TRBV6-5 to TRBJ1-1; D gene ambiguous. Between the trimmed V and J ends, which lost 4 bases and 0 bases, there was a span of 6 bases. Looked up from germline, CDR1 is MNHEY and CDR2 is SVGAGI. The CDR3 runs to 13 residues. The CDR3 nucleotides are TGTGCCAGCAGTTGGCAGTTGAACACTGAAGCTTTCTTT. Protein: CASSWQLNTEAFF.

V is TRBV18 and J is TRBJ2-3; 12 bases map to TRBD1. Unmatched junction bases numbered 9, after V lost 4 bases and J lost 1 base. This CDR3 has 18 amino acids. The V gene's germline CDR1 is KGHSH and CDR2 LQKENI. The CDR3 DNA sequence: TGTGCCAGCTCACTCGGGACAGGGGGCTTCACGGGCACAGATACGCAGTATTTT. Protein sequence: CASSLGTGGFTGTDTQYF.

The J gene is TRBJ2-5, the V gene TRBV4-2; D gene unclear. V was cut by 2 bases and J by 1 base, with 8 bases left in between. Germline V gene lookup returns CDR1 LGHNA and CDR2 YNFKEQ. The length of the CDR3 is 14 residues. The CDR3 DNA is TGTGCCAGCAGCCAACACTCCCCCCAAGAGACCCAGTACTTC. Translation gives CASSQHSPQETQYF.

The chain recombines TRBV29-1 with TRBJ1-2; D might be TRBD1 (6 bases). Germline-derived CDR1 and CDR2 are SQVTM and ANQGSEA. Trimming removed 5 bases from V and 5 bases from J, with 12 bases in between. The CDR3 is made up of 12 amino acids. The CDR3 DNA is TGCAGCGTTACAGGGAATTGGTATGGCTACACCTTC. Its protein product is CSVTGNWYGYTF.

The rearrangement links TRBV5-1 to TRBJ1-1; TRBD1 matches at 8 bases. This CDR3 contains 16 residues. The germline V gene has CDR1 SGHRS and CDR2 YFSETQ. V lost 6 bases to trimming and J lost 5 bases; unmatched junction nucleotides: 15. The chain's CDR3 is CASNQDRVSAGTEAFF. CDR3 nucleotide sequence: TGCGCCAGCAACCAGGACAGGGTCTCAGCCGGGACTGAAGCTTTCTTT.

The chain employs TRBV19 and TRBJ2-6; D is ambiguous. The V gene lost 10 bases and the J gene lost 0 bases, with 16 bases spanning the gap. CDR1 and CDR2 (germline): LNHDA, SQIVND (reference sequence). The CDR3 extends over 16 amino acids. The CDR3 sequence: CAIIPRRLSGANVLTF. The CDR3 DNA is TGTGCCATTATCCCCAGGCGGCTCTCTGGGGCCAACGTCCTGACTTTC.

The chain is built from TRBV14 and TRBJ2-5; possibly TRBD2 for D (7 bases). CDR1 SGHDN and CDR2 FVKESK come from the germline V gene. Deletions cut 0 bases from V and 9 bases from J, with 17 bases between. The CDR3 sequence is 15 residues long. The CDR3 loop is CASSQDWAGAGAQYF. CDR3 DNA: TGTGCCAGCAGCCAAGACTGGGCGGGGGCCGGGGCCCAGTACTTC.

This sequence joins TRBV11-1 and TRBJ2-1; 7 bases align to TRBD2. The CDR3 consists of 13 residues. Germline assignment: CDR1 SGHAT and CDR2 FQDESV (reference sequence). Trimming removed 8 bases from V and 6 bases from J; junction bases left unmatched: 7. The CDR3 bases are TGTGCCAGCGGCGGGGGAGCCGGCAATGAGCAGTTCTTC. It translates to CASGGGAGNEQFF.

The chain couples TRBV9 to TRBJ2-7, with 7 bases aligning to TRBD2. Germline values: CDR1 SGDLS, CDR2 YYNGEE. CDR3 size: 15 residues. The V segment lost 4 bases and the J segment 4 bases; nucleotides outside the gene matches: 11. The CDR3 loop reads CASSPRGGKSYEQYF. In DNA, the CDR3 is TGTGCCAGCAGCCCGCGCGGGGGAAAGAGTTACGAGCAGTACTTC.